One sample yielded the 19 T cell receptor beta chains listed below, sequenced in a study of spatial heterogeneity in lung cancer. Study-level points and caveats: One measure, the expanded intratumoral alpha and beta TCR count, tracked tumor mutation counts.

TCRdb analysed the 5' RACE reads with MiXCR anew, one entry per CDR3 protein. The sample lists 12,000 to 15,000 distinct CDR3 sequences, about 4.5% occurring once. Documented time point: sample taken at primary tumor resection. Their antigens are not known. The source was lung tumor tissue, collected at surgery. These receptors were obtained from a female donor with early-stage non-small cell lung cancer.

In this sample, this clonotype turned up a few times. Being off target in a library aimed at alpha chains, this beta chain has a size of little meaning. The chain couples TRBV6-2 or TRBV6-3 to TRBJ1-5; D is undetermined. Germline-derived CDR1 and CDR2 are MNHEY and SVGEGT. The V and J ends lost 5 bases and 0 bases respectively, with 5 bases between them. The CDR3 covers 13 residues. The CDR3 bases are TGTGCCAGCAGTCTCAATAGCAATCAGCCCCAGCATTTT. It yields the protein CASSLNSNQPQHF.

Notes on this clonotype: This beta chain is a stray read from a library made for alpha chains; its abundance is not meaningful. This chain uses TRBV6-5 with TRBJ1-2; D is uncertain. This CDR3 has 15 residues. Looked up from germline, CDR1 is MNHEY and CDR2 is SVGAGI. V lost 5 bases and J lost 9, with 22 bases in between. The CDR3 protein is CASSPPGSAAMRYTF. The CDR3 region has the DNA TGTGCCAGCAGTCCGCCGGGCTCTGCCGCTATGCGCTACACCTTC.

In regard to this clonotype: One base away lies a much larger clone, so this may be a sequencing read error. A library prepared for alpha chains yielded this beta chain as an off-target read; its size is of little meaning. J is TRBJ2-1 and V is TRBV20-1; maybe TRBD1 (6 bases). Germline-derived CDR1 and CDR2 are DFQATT and SNEGSKA (reference sequence). This CDR3 comprises 14 residues. Trimming took off 3 bases at V and 5 bases at J, with 14 bases between the two ends. CDR3 residues: CSASFGGPNNEQFF. Here the CDR3 DNA reads TGCAGTGCTAGTTTTGGGGGCCCCAACAATGAGCAGTTCTTC.

This clonotype was recorded at least ten times. With the library built for alpha chains, this beta chain is off target and its frequency is not meaningful. The chain links TRBV6-2 or TRBV6-3 to TRBJ2-1, with TRBD2 matching 9 bases. The length of the CDR3 is 14 residues. Germline lookup yields CDR1 MNHEY and CDR2 SVGEGT. Losses at the gene ends were 8 bases for V and 2 bases for J; bases not matched to a gene: 4. CDR3 loop: CASAGLAPYNEQFF. The CDR3 DNA is TGTGCCAGCGCGGGACTAGCCCCCTACAATGAGCAGTTCTTC.

This clonotype was seen at least ten times. Since it is a stray read in a library aimed at alpha chains, this beta chain has a size that is not meaningful. This sequence joins TRBV7-6 and TRBJ1-6; the D gene is possibly TRBD1 (5 bases). This CDR3 comprises 15 residues. Germline V gene sequence: CDR1 SGHVS, CDR2 FNYEAQ. Trimming took off 5 bases at V and 11 bases at J, with 19 bases between the two ends. The CDR3 DNA reads as TGTGCCAGCAGCCACAACTCTGGGGGTGGGACACCCCTCCACTTT. Protein product: CASSHNSGGGTPLHF.

Ten or more counts support this clonotype. The size of this beta chain means little, since it is a stray read in a library made for alpha chains. The J gene is TRBJ1-4, the V gene TRBV5-1; TRBD1 matches 7 bases. V shed 0 bases, J shed 8 bases, and the junction held 7 bases outside the gene matches. Germline assignment: CDR1 SGHRS and CDR2 YFSETQ. This CDR3 is 15 amino acids long. The CDR3 is CASSLGQGGPEKLFF. The DNA of the CDR3 is TGCGCCAGCAGCTTGGGACAGGGCGGGCCCGAAAAACTGTTTTTT.

This clonotype showed up many times. Little can be read into the size of this beta chain, an off-target read in a library designed for alpha chains. This chain joins TRBV28 and TRBJ2-5, with 8 bases fitting TRBD2. This CDR3 spans 14 amino acids. V lost 5 bases, J lost 6 bases, and 8 bases stayed unmatched. Germline V gene lookup returns CDR1 MDHEN and CDR2 SYDVKM. CDR3 coding DNA: TGTGCCAGCAGTCCGCCGGGGGGGCAGAAGACCCAGTACTTC. This translates into CASSPPGGQKTQYF.

Concerning this clonotype itself: The library was designed around alpha chains, so this beta chain is a stray read whose abundance carries little weight. This chain connects TRBV7-9 to TRBJ1-4; a weak D match, TRBD1 (5 bases). The V gene lost 8 bases and the J gene lost 0 bases, with 13 bases spanning the gap. Germline V lookup: CDR1 SEHNR, CDR2 FQNEAQ (reference sequence). The CDR3 is 15 residues long. This chain's CDR3 is CASVRGGTTNEKLFF. The CDR3 nucleotides read TGTGCCAGCGTTAGGGGCGGTACAACTAATGAAAAACTGTTTTTT.

In regard to this clonotype: This could be a read error, since a much larger clone is one nucleotide away. Because the library targeted alpha chains, this beta chain is an off-target read whose size means little. V is TRBV6-2 or TRBV6-3 and J is TRBJ2-1, with D perhaps assigned TRBD1 or TRBD2 (5 bases each). This CDR3 region has 15 residues. Germline assignment: CDR1 MNHEY and CDR2 SVGEGT. The V end lost 6 bases, the J end lost 2 bases, and 14 bases lay between the germline ends. This CDR3 is CASRRGVSAYNEQFF. The CDR3 nucleotides read TGTGCCAGCAGGAGAGGGGTGAGCGCCTACAATGAGCAGTTCTTC.

In this sample, this clonotype turned up many times. This beta chain lies outside the target of a library built for alpha chains; its clone size means little. The gene calls are TRBV29-1 and TRBJ1-2; 7 positions match TRBD1. Germline V CDR1 and CDR2: SQVTM, ANQGSEA. The CDR3 is 14 amino acids. With 6 bases clipped from V and 0 bases from J, the junction kept 7 bases outside the gene matches. The CDR3 DNA sequence: TGCAGCGTCGGCGGGGACAGCGCTAACTATGGCTACACCTTC. Encoded protein: CSVGGDSANYGYTF.

This clonotype ranks as medium-sized. This beta chain turned up in a library designed for alpha chains; as an off-target read, its abundance says little. The chain employs TRBV6-6 and TRBJ2-1, with TRBD2 matching over 8 bases. Germline loops: CDR1 MNHNY, CDR2 SVGAGI (reference sequence). There are 15 residues in the CDR3. J was trimmed by 4 bases and V by 6 bases; bases with no gene match: 8. The CDR3 sequence is CASSRYSGAYNEQFF. The CDR3 DNA reads TGTGCCAGCAGCCGGTATAGCGGGGCGTACAATGAGCAGTTCTTC.

Points on this clonotype: As an off-target read in a library built for alpha chains, this beta chain has a frequency of little significance. The rearrangement joins TRBV12-3 or TRBV12-4 to TRBJ2-3; no definite D call. The ends were cut back, 8 bases at V and 4 bases at J, with 10 bases in the middle. The CDR3 spans 12 residues. CDR3 sequence (DNA): TGTGCCAGCCAAAACCCCCCAGATACGCAGTATTTT. Residues: CASQNPPDTQYF.

This clonotype was detected many times. This beta chain appears as a stray read in a library generated for alpha chains; its size is not informative. The V gene is TRBV4-1, the J gene TRBJ2-3; D uncertain. The CDR3 sequence is 14 residues long. Germline lookup yields CDR1 MGHRA and CDR2 YSYEKL. The germline V and J ends were trimmed by 4 bases and 2 bases, with 10 bases remaining between them. The CDR3 nucleotides read TGCGCCAGCAGCCGAAAAGGAGACACAGATACGCAGTATTTT. Translated: CASSRKGDTDTQYF.

This clonotype showed up just a few times. The size of this beta chain means little, since it is a stray read in a library made for alpha chains. The rearrangement uses TRBV7-9 and TRBJ2-5, with 7 bases that match TRBD2. The CDR3 runs to 14 residues. The ends lost 2 bases at V and 8 bases at J; junction bases unmatched: 8. Looked up from germline, CDR1 is SEHNR and CDR2 is FQNEAQ (reference sequence). The CDR3 loop is CASSLPGDYDTQYF. CDR3 nucleotide sequence: TGTGCCAGCAGCTTACCCGGGGACTACGATACCCAGTACTTC.

This clonotype was counted at least ten times. This beta chain represents an off-target read in a library built for alpha chains; its size is of limited meaning. The chain is built from TRBV7-8 and TRBJ2-1; D is perhaps TRBD1 or TRBD2 (5 bases each). The CDR3 contains 14 residues. The V end was cut by 9 bases, the J end by 8 bases, with 20 bases between. Per germline, CDR1 SGHVS and CDR2 FQNEAQ. The CDR3, as DNA: TGTGCCAGTATGAAAAGGGACCGGTCGGATGAGCAGTTCTTC. Its protein product is CASMKRDRSDEQFF.

The sample holds a few counts of this clonotype. This beta chain is a stray sequence in a library constructed for alpha chains; its clone size is not meaningful. The genes are TRBV5-4 and TRBJ2-1, with TRBD2 identical over 7 bases. Germline CDR1 reads SGHNT; CDR2 reads YYREEE (reference sequence). The CDR3 length is 16 residues. J was trimmed by 1 base and V by 3 bases; bases with no gene match: 7. The CDR3 region is CASSSRASGSYNEQFF. CDR3 nucleotide sequence: TGTGCCAGCAGCTCCCGTGCTAGCGGATCCTACAATGAGCAGTTCTTC.

This clonotype has only a few counts. Because the library targeted alpha chains, this beta chain is an off-target read whose size means little. The V and J genes are TRBV27 and TRBJ2-2; D not certain. CDR1 is MNHEY and CDR2 is SMNVEV in the germline V gene (reference sequence). V dropped 2 bases and J dropped 6 bases, with 10 bases sitting between them. This CDR3 spans 14 amino acids. CDR3 in DNA: TGTGCCAGCAGTTTAATCTCCCCCCCCGGGGAGCTGTTTTTT. It encodes CASSLISPPGELFF.

The table lists this clonotype with many counts. The size of this beta chain means little, since it is a stray read in a library made for alpha chains. The V call is TRBV6-6, the J call TRBJ2-5, with TRBD2 matching over 8 bases. V was clipped by 5 bases and J by 5 bases; unmatched bases: 7. This CDR3 is 14 amino acids long. CDR1 and CDR2 (germline): MNHNY, SVGAGI (reference sequence). CDR3 region: CASSAQRGMETQYF. CDR3 in DNA: TGTGCCAGCAGTGCTCAGCGGGGGATGGAGACCCAGTACTTC.

Ten or more counts support this clonotype. This beta chain slipped into a library made for alpha chains as a stray read, so its size is not meaningful. The gene calls are TRBV18 and TRBJ2-5, with 10 bases that match TRBD1. Germline CDR1 KGHSH, CDR2 LQKENI. The ends lost 4 bases at V and 2 bases at J; junction bases unmatched: 7. The CDR3 length is 16 residues. CDR3 protein: CASSLSGTGEQETQYF. The DNA for the CDR3 is TGTGCCAGCTCACTCTCCGGGACAGGGGAGCAAGAGACCCAGTACTTC.